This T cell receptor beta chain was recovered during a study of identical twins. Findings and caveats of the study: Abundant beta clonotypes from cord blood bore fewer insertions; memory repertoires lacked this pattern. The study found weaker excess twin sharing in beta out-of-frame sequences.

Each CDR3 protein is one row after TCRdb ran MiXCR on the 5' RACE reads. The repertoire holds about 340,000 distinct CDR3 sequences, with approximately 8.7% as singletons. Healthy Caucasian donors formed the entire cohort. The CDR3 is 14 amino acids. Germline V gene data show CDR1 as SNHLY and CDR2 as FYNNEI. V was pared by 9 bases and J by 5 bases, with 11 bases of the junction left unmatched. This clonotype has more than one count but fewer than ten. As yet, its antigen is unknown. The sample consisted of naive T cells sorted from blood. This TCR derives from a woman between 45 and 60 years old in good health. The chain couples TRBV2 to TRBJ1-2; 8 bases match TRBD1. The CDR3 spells CASLTGARSYGYTF. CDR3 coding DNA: TGTGCCAGTTTGACAGGGGCAAGGAGTTATGGCTACACCTTC.